This TCR beta chain was identified during a study of blood T cell repertoires in COVID-19. Study in general: Material from acute and convalescent COVID-19 was sourced from the United States, Italy and Spain.

Enrolled through a virtual design, the participants were between about 18 and 100 years of age and came from about two dozen US areas. Allocation to cohorts depended on clinical history reported by the participants. The germline V gene encodes CDR1 MDHEN and CDR2 SYDVKM. The CDR3 has 13 amino acids. Trimming removed 6 bases from V and 8 bases from J, with 16 bases in between. Original analysis: From reference gene primer amplification, estimates of nucleated cell counts were derived. The data were produced by immunoSEQ multiplex PCR, yet TCRdb's version contains in-frame clones alone and is incomplete. The DNA gave D and trimming, while V, J and clone size come from that table. The table has 250,000 or so clones, about 88% seen once; the top ten hold 6.6%.

The TCR sequence derives from a woman aged 50 to 65 who had been exposed to COVID-19. What was sequenced was PBMCs or T cells enriched from blood (not recorded which). The gene calls are TRBV28 and TRBJ1-2; D ambiguous. CDR3 nucleotide sequence: TGTGCCAGCAGCTCCGGGGTCCTGAGGGGCTACACCTTC. Protein sequence: CASSSGVLRGYTF.